This TCR beta chain was documented in a study of radiotherapy plus CTLA-4 blockade in lung cancer. Some clones are missing from TCRdb's copy, which holds only in-frame ones; the method was immunoSEQ multiplex PCR. This table holds about 100,000 clones, roughly four fifths found once. V lost 3 bases to trimming and J lost 5 bases; unmatched junction nucleotides: 9. Germline V gives CDR1 SGHAT, CDR2 FQDESV (reference sequence). The CDR3 length is 17 residues. V is TRBV11-1 and J is TRBJ2-2; 10 bases are a match to TRBD1. The input for sequencing was peripheral blood, taken from a patient treated with radiotherapy plus ipilimumab. The origin of this receptor is a human donor with non-small cell lung cancer who had stable disease on radiotherapy plus ipilimumab. The CDR3 region has the DNA TGTGCCAGCAGCTTGGGAGACAGGGGGCGCGGTACCGGGGAGCTGTTTTTT. This encodes CASSLGDRGRGTGELFF. Drawing the rest from reference TRBV11-1 and TRBJ2-2, the complete variable domain is EAEVAQSPRYKITEKSQAVAFWCDPISGHATLYWYRQILGQGPELLVQFQDESVVDDSQLPKDRFSAERLKGVDSTLKIQPAELGDSAMYLCASSLGDRGRGTGELFFGEGSRLTVL.